The T cell receptor beta chain under discussion was sequenced for a study of long-term antiretroviral therapy in people with HIV. With survey level as its setting, the immunoSEQ assay was v3.0. Here immunoSEQ multiplex PCR was the method, and the copy in TCRdb shows in-frame clones only, minus some. The table has roughly 40,000 clones, roughly nine tenths seen once. V was cut by 1 base and J by 3 bases, with 13 bases left in between. CDR1 LNHNV and CDR2 YYDKDF come from the germline V gene (reference sequence). The CDR3 is made up of 15 amino acids. The gene calls are TRBV15 and TRBJ2-7, with D possibly matching TRBD2 (7 bases). The sequences come from unsorted PBMCs, collected 1.2 years after starting antiretroviral therapy. The origin of this receptor is a woman aged 45-65 years with HIV. CDR3 DNA sequence: TGTGCCACCAGCAGAGCCCGGGGGGCGGGCTACGAGCAGTACTTC. Its protein product is CATSRARGAGYEQYF. The full variable domain, its missing parts supplied by reference TRBV15 and TRBJ2-7, is DAMVIQNPRYQVTQFGKPVTLSCSQTLNHNVMYWYQQKSSQAPKLLFHYYDKDFNNEADTPDNFQSRRPNTSFCFLDIRSPGLGDTAMYLCATSRARGAGYEQYFGPGTRLTVT.